Sequencing of this T cell receptor beta chain was carried out in a study of blood T cell repertoires in COVID-19. Study-wide context: COVID-19 samples from acute and convalescent phases originated in the United States, Italy and Spain. Sources were T cells, B-cell-depleted T cells, or PBMCs; the material itself was cDNA or gDNA.

This clone was seen just once. Libraries were prepared by immunoSEQ multiplex PCR; TCRdb keeps only in-frame clonotypes and omits some of them. The profile shows more than 55,000 clones, 70% to 75% of them singletons. Germline assignment: CDR1 SGHRS and CDR2 YFSETQ. CDR3 length equals 14 residues. V was trimmed by 5 bases and J by 0 bases, leaving 12 bases between them. The sample was peripheral blood. The V call is TRBV5-1, the J call TRBJ2-7; D unresolved. The TCR comes from a woman aged 65 to 85 with acute or convalescent COVID-19. Written as DNA, the CDR3 is TGCGCCAGCAGTCTTATCCCAGGCTCCTACGAGCAGTACTTC. Its translation: CASSLIPGSYEQYF.